The source of this T cell receptor (beta chain) is a study of blood T cell repertoires in COVID-19. V lost 9 bases and J lost 4; bases outside the gene matches: 10. The CDR3 contains 14 residues. Germline values: CDR1 LNHDA, CDR2 SQIVND (reference sequence). TCRdb's copy holds only in-frame clones and misses some; the assay was immunoSEQ multiplex PCR. The table has 30,000 to 35,000 clones, around 73% seen once. The sequenced sample consisted of peripheral blood. This rearrangement joins TRBV19 to TRBJ2-5; 8 bases line up with TRBD1. This TCR was sampled from a woman in her sixties or seventies with acute or convalescent COVID-19. CDR3 bases: TGTGCCAGCAAGGTGACAGGGGCGGGAGAGACCCAGTACTTC. Its protein product is CASKVTGAGETQYF. Combining the CDR3 with reference TRBV19 and TRBJ2-5 gives the whole variable domain DGGITQSPKYLFRKEGQNVTLSCEQNLNHDAMYWYRQDPGQGLRLIYYSQIVNDFQKGDIAEGYSVSREKKESFPLTVTSAQKNPTAFYLCASKVTGAGETQYFGPGTRLLVL.